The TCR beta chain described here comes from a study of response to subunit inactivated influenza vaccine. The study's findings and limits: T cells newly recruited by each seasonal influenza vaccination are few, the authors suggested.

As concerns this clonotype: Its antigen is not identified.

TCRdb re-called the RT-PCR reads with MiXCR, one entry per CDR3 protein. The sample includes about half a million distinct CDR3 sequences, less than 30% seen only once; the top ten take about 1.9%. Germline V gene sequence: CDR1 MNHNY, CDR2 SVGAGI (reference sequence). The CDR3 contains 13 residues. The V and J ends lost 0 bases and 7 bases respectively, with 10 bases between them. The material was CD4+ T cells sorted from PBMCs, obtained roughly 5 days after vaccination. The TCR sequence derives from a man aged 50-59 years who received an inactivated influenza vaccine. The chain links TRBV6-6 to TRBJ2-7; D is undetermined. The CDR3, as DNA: TGTGCCAGCAGTTACTCGGAGCCCAGGGAGCAGTACTTC. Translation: CASSYSEPREQYF.